The entry below gives a single T cell receptor (beta chain) sequence along with its context. Different DNA sequences within this sample yield the same CDR3. The V gene's germline CDR1 is MNHEY and CDR2 SVGAGI. The CDR3 consists of 13 residues. V lost 7 bases to trimming and J lost 2 bases; unmatched junction nucleotides: 4. The sample comes from a study of blood T cell repertoires in COVID-19. In the study overall: From T cells, B-cell-depleted T cells, or PBMCs came the material, which was cDNA or gDNA.

TCRdb keeps only in-frame clones here, not all; method: immunoSEQ multiplex PCR. Of 250,000 or so clones in the sample, 88% are singletons; the top ten hold more than 0.95%. Input material: peripheral blood. The receptor was derived from a woman aged 40 to 50 who had recovered from COVID-19. The rearrangement joins TRBV6-5 to TRBJ1-2, with 7 bases aligning to TRBD1. CDR3 loop: CASTLGQNYGYTF. The CDR3 DNA reads as TGTGCCAGCACCTTGGGACAGAACTATGGCTACACCTTC.